A single sample gave rise to the 7 T cell receptor beta chains below, sequenced in a study of T cells in localized non-small cell lung cancer. The data were produced by immunoSEQ multiplex PCR, yet TCRdb's version contains in-frame clones alone and is incomplete. The repertoire includes approximately 150,000 clones, roughly 90% of them detected once, and approximately 1.5% sits in the top ten. The sequenced sample was peripheral blood, obtained before any cancer treatment. Source of these receptors: a female donor at least 60 years old with stage I lung adenocarcinoma.

The genes are TRBV10-3 and TRBJ2-7; D not resolved. This CDR3 region has 16 residues. V was clipped by 2 bases and J by 0 bases, with 14 bases between them. The germline V gene encodes CDR1 ENHRY and CDR2 SYGVKD. The chain's CDR3 is CAISEPYTDVSYEQYF. The CDR3 DNA reads as TGTGCCATCAGTGAGCCTTACACGGACGTCTCCTACGAGCAGTACTTC.

This chain links TRBV6-5 with TRBJ2-1; D possibly corresponds to TRBD1 (6 bases). V lost 2 bases to trimming and J lost 6 bases, with 11 bases between them. Looked up from germline, CDR1 is MNHEY and CDR2 is SVGAGI. The CDR3 consists of 14 residues. The CDR3: CASSYEGVVNEQFF. The CDR3, as DNA: TGTGCCAGCAGTTACGAGGGGGTGGTCAATGAGCAGTTCTTC.

The rearrangement uses TRBV19 and TRBJ2-1; D is ambiguous. The CDR3 consists of 12 residues. Trimming removed 5 bases from V and 6 bases from J, with 8 bases in between. CDR1 is LNHDA and CDR2 is SQIVND in the germline V gene (reference sequence). The CDR3 spells CASSDARNEQFF. The CDR3 DNA reads as TGTGCCAGTAGTGACGCTCGCAATGAGCAGTTCTTC.

Notes on this clone: Other DNA variants within this sample encode the same CDR3. This chain links TRBV19 with TRBJ1-3; perhaps TRBD1 as D (5 bases). V was shortened by 3 bases and J by 2 bases, with 8 bases between the two germline ends. Germline V gives CDR1 LNHDA, CDR2 SQIVND (reference sequence). The CDR3 contains 14 residues. CDR3 in amino acids: CASSITGPGNTIYF. For the CDR3, the DNA is TGTGCCAGTAGTATCACGGGGCCTGGAAACACCATATATTTT.

About this clone itself: Other DNA variants within this sample encode the same CDR3. The chain has TRBV5-6 and TRBJ2-2; 8 nucleotides match TRBD2. The germline V gene has CDR1 SGHDT and CDR2 YYEEEE. The CDR3 has 14 amino acids. With V trimmed by 8 bases and J by 5 bases, 8 bases remained unmatched. Written as DNA, the CDR3 is TGTGCCAGTATGGGGACTAGTCATACCGGGGAGCTGTTTTTT. Amino acid sequence: CASMGTSHTGELFF.

This clone was seen a few times. The chain has TRBV5-1 and TRBJ1-4; TRBD1 matches 7 bases. The trim removed 4 bases at V and 3 bases at J, leaving 6 bases unmatched. The V gene's germline CDR1 is SGHRS and CDR2 YFSETQ. The length of the CDR3 is 15 residues. CDR3 in amino acids: CASSTGDSPNEKLFF. As DNA, the CDR3 is TGCGCCAGCAGCACCGGGGACAGCCCTAATGAAAAACTGTTTTTT.

The chain uses TRBV11-2 and TRBJ2-1; the D is unclear. The V gene's germline CDR1 is SGHAT and CDR2 FQNNGV. The V gene lost 2 bases and the J gene lost 12 bases, with 8 bases spanning the gap. The CDR3 is made up of 11 amino acids. The chain's CDR3 is CASSLQLWQFF. The DNA of the CDR3 is TGTGCCAGCAGCTTACAACTTTGGCAGTTCTTC.